The 14 T cell receptor beta chains in this list originate from one sample, sequenced in a study of response to subunit inactivated influenza vaccine. MiXCR was run by TCRdb on the RT-PCR reads, yielding one entry per CDR3 protein. The data show fewer than 800,000 distinct CDR3 sequences, 15% to 19% seen once. The sample consisted of PBMCs from blood, taken 11 to 12 days after vaccination. Receptors were obtained from a man aged 50 to 60 who received an inactivated influenza vaccine.

The V call is TRBV7-9, the J call TRBJ2-4; D possibly corresponds to TRBD2 (6 bases). From germline, CDR1 is SEHNR and CDR2 FQNEAQ (reference sequence). CDR3 length equals 12 residues. The V gene lost 6 bases and the J gene lost 13 bases, with 16 bases spanning the gap. CDR3 nucleotides: TGTGCCAGCAGTCAATCTCGGGAGTCGCAGTACTTC. This gives the protein CASSQSRESQYF.

The rearrangement uses TRBV11-2 and TRBJ2-7; 7 bases line up with TRBD2. The CDR3 length is 13 residues. Germline-derived CDR1 and CDR2 are SGHAT and FQNNGV. With 4 bases clipped from V and 4 bases from J, the junction kept 4 bases outside the gene matches. Here the CDR3 reads CASSYEAGYEQYF. Here the CDR3 DNA reads TGTGCCAGCAGCTACGAAGCGGGGTACGAGCAGTACTTC.

J is TRBJ2-5 and V is TRBV7-2, with 7 bases aligning to TRBD2. The V gene end was trimmed by 4 bases and the J gene end by 4 bases; junction bases not matched to a gene: 6. From germline, CDR1 is SGHTA and CDR2 FQGNSA. The CDR3 is 14 residues long. The CDR3 sequence is CASSYQAGSETQYF. CDR3 coding DNA: TGTGCCAGCAGCTATCAAGCGGGATCAGAGACCCAGTACTTC.

This clonotype was seen more than once but under ten times. V usage is TRBV5-4 and J usage is TRBJ2-1, with D tentatively TRBD2 (6 bases). Germline CDR1 is SGHNT and CDR2 is YYREEE (reference sequence). The CDR3 is 15 residues long. V lost 4 bases and J lost 9, with 20 bases in between. As DNA, the CDR3 is TGTGCCAGCAGCACCCGGACTATTAATACGGCTGAGCAGTTCTTC. Protein: CASSTRTINTAEQFF. Full variable domain (remainder filled in from reference TRBV5-4 and TRBJ2-1): ETGVTQSPTHLIKTRGQQVTLRCSSQSGHNTVSWYQQALGQGPQFIFQYYREEENGRGNFPPRFSGLQFPNYSSELNVNALELDDSALYLCASSTRTINTAEQFFGPGTRLTVL.

This clonotype was detected a few times. This chain uses TRBV6-1 with TRBJ1-4, with TRBD1 matching over 7 bases. The CDR3 consists of 15 residues. V trimming: 6 bases; J trimming: 5 bases; junction bases outside the gene matches: 9. CDR1 and CDR2 (germline): MNHNS, SASEGT. CDR3 sequence reads: CASSDRTGLNEKLFF. CDR3 coding DNA: TGTGCCAGCAGCGACCGGACAGGTCTAAATGAAAAACTGTTTTTT.

The rearrangement joins TRBV11-1 to TRBJ2-3; maybe TRBD1 (5 bases). Trimming took 5 bases from V and 4 from J, leaving 16 bases between them. Germline V lookup: CDR1 SGHAT, CDR2 FQDESV (reference sequence). CDR3 length: 15 residues. Here the CDR3 reads CASSPLAGNSDTQYF. In nucleotides, the CDR3 is TGTGCCAGCAGCCCATTGGCAGGGAATTCAGATACGCAGTATTTT.

This chain uses TRBV7-8 with TRBJ1-1; no reliable D call. Germline V gene sequence: CDR1 SGHVS, CDR2 FQNEAQ. V lost 5 bases to trimming and J lost 1 base, with 20 bases between them. This CDR3 has 17 residues. The CDR3 is CASSQSGISRRNTEAFF. The CDR3 bases are TGTGCCAGCAGCCAAAGTGGCATCTCTCGGAGGAACACTGAAGCTTTCTTT.

This chain joins TRBV12-3 or TRBV12-4 and TRBJ2-1, with 13 bases aligning to TRBD2. J gave up 9 bases and V 6 bases, and 8 bases lay outside the gene matches. CDR3 length: 15 amino acids. The CDR3 protein is CASRRTSGGAGEQFF. DNA for the CDR3: TGTGCCAGCAGACGCACTAGCGGGGGGGCGGGTGAGCAGTTCTTC.

The rearrangement links TRBV6-1 to TRBJ1-5; tentative D call: TRBD1 (5 bases). The V gene lost 5 bases and the J gene lost 7 bases, with 21 bases spanning the gap. Germline lookup yields CDR1 MNHNS and CDR2 SASEGT. This CDR3 has 16 amino acids. For the CDR3, the DNA is TGTGCCAGCAGTCCCCAGGGAAGGGGCCTCAACCAGCCCCAGCATTTT. Translating gives CASSPQGRGLNQPQHF.

The chain employs TRBV7-2 and TRBJ2-7; 9 bases are a match to TRBD2. V was pared by 0 bases and J by 3 bases, with 3 bases of the junction left unmatched. Germline lookup yields CDR1 SGHTA and CDR2 FQGNSA. The CDR3 runs to 15 residues. CDR3 sequence (DNA): TGTGCCAGCAGCTTAGCCGCGGGGGGGTTCTACGAGCAGTACTTC. It codes for CASSLAAGGFYEQYF.

V usage is TRBV15 and J usage is TRBJ2-3; 8 positions agree with TRBD2. CDR1 and CDR2 (germline): LNHNV, YYDKDF (reference sequence). V lost 2 bases, J lost 3 bases, and 7 bases stayed unmatched. The CDR3 is 16 amino acids. CDR3 DNA: TGTGCCACCAGCAGAAGGGCGGGAGGATTAACAGATACGCAGTATTTT. This encodes CATSRRAGGLTDTQYF.

In its sample, this clonotype was seen many times. This chain joins TRBV20-1 and TRBJ2-7; a possible D gene is TRBD2 (5 bases). This CDR3 region has 12 residues. Germline-derived CDR1 and CDR2 are DFQATT and SNEGSKA (reference sequence). V lost 3 bases to trimming and J lost 0 bases, with 6 bases between them. CDR3 DNA: TGCAGTGCTAGGGGGAGCTCCTACGAGCAGTACTTC. It specifies CSARGSSYEQYF.

A few counts support this clonotype. V is TRBV18 and J is TRBJ2-7; TRBD2 matches 9 bases. Per the germline V gene, CDR1 is KGHSH and CDR2 is LQKENI. The J segment lost 2 bases and the V segment lost 8 bases, leaving 4 bases of the junction unmatched. The CDR3 spans 13 residues. CDR3 region: CASHSGGPYEQYF. CDR3 coding DNA: TGTGCCAGCCATAGCGGGGGCCCCTACGAGCAGTACTTC.

The chain links TRBV4-3 to TRBJ1-3; no definite D call. V dropped 1 base and J dropped 3 bases, with 7 bases sitting between them. Germline V gene lookup returns CDR1 LGHNA and CDR2 YSLEER. This CDR3 is built from 14 residues. CDR3 DNA sequence: TGCGCCAGCAGCCAAGTCGTAGATGGAAACACCATATATTTT. It specifies CASSQVVDGNTIYF.